This T cell receptor (beta chain) was captured in a study of cytomegalovirus exposure and HLA in healthy donors. Study outcomes and limitations: Many donors carried some public TCRs, although rarity characterized most TCR sequences.

A word on this clone: The antigen is undetermined.

CDR3 length equals 15 residues. The germline V gene encodes CDR1 MGHDK and CDR2 SYGVNS. The ends lost 4 bases at V and 3 bases at J; junction bases unmatched: 6. The PCR had 60 Vbeta and 13 Jbeta primers. Profiling relied on immunoSEQ multiplex PCR, and the TCRdb table lists in-frame clones only, not all of them. The profile shows 200,000 or so clones, approximately 80% of them singletons. The sample taken for sequencing was PBMCs. The source of this sequence is a boy between 2 and 10 years old in good health and CMV-seronegative. This chain uses TRBV25-1 with TRBJ1-1, with TRBD1 identical over 9 bases. The CDR3 region is CASSAYRGQDTEAFF. CDR3 bases: TGTGCCAGCAGTGCCTACAGGGGGCAGGACACTGAAGCTTTCTTT.